Below are 15 T cell receptor beta chains sequenced from a single sample in a study of blood T cell repertoires in COVID-19. Sequencing was performed with immunoSEQ multiplex PCR; in TCRdb, only in-frame clones are kept and a portion is missing. The repertoire holds about 410,000 clones, with over 75% as singletons. The material sequenced was peripheral blood. The receptor set was obtained from a middle-aged woman with COVID-19, enrolled during active disease.

This clone was picked up a small number of times. The J gene is TRBJ2-2, the V gene TRBV19; perhaps TRBD2 as D (6 bases). Germline V lookup: CDR1 LNHDA, CDR2 SQIVND (reference sequence). V was shortened by 5 bases and J by 5 bases, with 18 bases between the two germline ends. CDR3 length: 16 amino acids. The CDR3 region is CASSRGGAWRTGELFF. The CDR3 DNA sequence: TGTGCCAGTAGTCGAGGCGGGGCATGGAGGACCGGGGAGCTGTTTTTT.

V and J are TRBV4-2 and TRBJ1-1, with D uncertain. The germline gives CDR1 LGHNA, CDR2 YNFKEQ. The CDR3 is 14 residues long. V lost 1 base to trimming and J lost 9 bases, with 15 bases between them. The CDR3 DNA reads as TGTGCCAGCAGCCAAGCTAGTACCGGGAGCAAAGCTTTCTTT. It is translated as CASSQASTGSKAFF.

The J gene is TRBJ2-7, the V gene TRBV7-2; 9 positions agree with TRBD2. The V segment lost 2 bases and the J segment 0 bases; nucleotides outside the gene matches: 8. Germline V lookup: CDR1 SGHTA, CDR2 FQGNSA. The CDR3 loop spans 17 amino acids. The CDR3 region has the DNA TGTGCCAGCAGCTTATTCCTAGCGGGACCAGCCTCCTACGAGCAGTACTTC. This translates into CASSLFLAGPASYEQYF.

This sequence joins TRBV7-8 and TRBJ1-2, with D unresolved. V dropped 5 bases and J dropped 10 bases, with 17 bases sitting between them. The CDR3 has 13 amino acids. CDR1 is SGHVS, CDR2 FQNEAQ, per germline. The CDR3 reads CASSLQGGWDYTF. The CDR3 region has the DNA TGTGCCAGCAGCCTTCAAGGAGGCTGGGACTACACCTTC.

This clone has a single count. The chain carries TRBV4-3 and TRBJ2-2; 10 bases fit TRBD2. Unmatched junction bases numbered 6, after V lost 4 bases and J lost 1 base. This CDR3 contains 17 residues. Germline values: CDR1 LGHNA, CDR2 YSLEER. CDR3 sequence reads: CASSLLPSGGNTGELFF. CDR3 sequence (DNA): TGCGCCAGCAGCCTGCTTCCTAGCGGGGGGAACACCGGGGAGCTGTTTTTT.

This clone was picked up a small number of times. The rearrangement links TRBV5-1 to TRBJ2-7, with 9 bases identical to TRBD1. CDR3 size: 14 residues. Looked up from germline, CDR1 is SGHRS and CDR2 is YFSETQ. Trimming cost V 2 bases and J 2 bases; bases outside gene matches: 2. The chain's CDR3 is CASSFDRGAYEQYF. DNA for the CDR3: TGCGCCAGCAGCTTCGACAGGGGGGCCTACGAGCAGTACTTC. Variable domain in full (rest from reference TRBV5-1 and TRBJ2-7): KAGVTQTPRYLIKTRGQQVTLSCSPISGHRSVSWYQQTPGQGLQFLFEYFSETQRNKGNFPGRFSGRQFSNSRSEMNVSTLELGDSALYLCASSFDRGAYEQYFGPGTRLTVT.

The J gene is TRBJ2-5, the V gene TRBV20-1; D is unclear. Trimming removed 5 bases from V and 5 bases from J, with 9 bases in between. Germline V lookup: CDR1 DFQATT, CDR2 SNEGSKA (reference sequence). The CDR3 covers 11 residues. CDR3 bases: TGCAGTGCTCCGGTCCCGGAGACCCAGTACTTC. Translated, it gives CSAPVPETQYF.

The CDR3 bases are TGTGCCAGTGGAGTTGGACAGTCGGTGGGGTGGACCCAGTACTTC. Amino acids: CASGVGQSVGWTQYF. The V call is TRBV2, the J call TRBJ2-5; D is perhaps TRBD1 (6 bases). Looked up from germline, CDR1 is SNHLY and CDR2 is FYNNEI. V was pared by 9 bases and J by 7 bases, with 24 bases between. The CDR3 has 15 amino acids.

This clone was picked up one time. The chain has TRBV4-1 and TRBJ1-5; 8 bases match TRBD1. V shed 1 base and J 2 bases; nucleotides not matched to a gene: 4. The germline V gene encodes CDR1 MGHRA and CDR2 YSYEKL. There are 16 residues in the CDR3. The CDR3 here is CASSQAPGGGNQPQHF. The CDR3 nucleotides are TGCGCCAGCAGCCAAGCGCCAGGGGGCGGCAATCAGCCCCAGCATTTT.

The rearrangement links TRBV4-3 to TRBJ1-6; no firm D call. This CDR3 has 13 residues. The V end lost 0 bases, the J end lost 10 bases, and 7 bases lay between the germline ends. Germline CDR1 LGHNA, CDR2 YSLEER. DNA of the CDR3: TGCGCCAGCAGCCAAGATCGGCGGTCACCCCTCCACTTT. Amino acid sequence: CASSQDRRSPLHF.

The chain joins TRBV6-2 or TRBV6-3 to TRBJ2-1; 8 nucleotides align to TRBD2. V lost 0 bases, J lost 6 bases, and 7 bases stayed unmatched. Looked up from germline, CDR1 is MNHEY and CDR2 is SVGEGT. The CDR3 consists of 16 residues. Here the CDR3 reads CASSYSRLAGLNEQFF. In DNA form, the CDR3 reads TGTGCCAGCAGTTACTCTCGCTTAGCGGGACTCAATGAGCAGTTCTTC.

This chain uses TRBV5-1 with TRBJ2-7; tentatively, D is TRBD2 (5 bases). Germline V gives CDR1 SGHRS, CDR2 YFSETQ. This CDR3 has 14 residues. The V end lost 0 bases, the J end lost 4 bases, and 11 bases lay between the germline ends. The DNA of the CDR3 is TGCGCCAGCAGCTTGGGAGGGCCTGTTTACGAGCAGTACTTC. Its translation: CASSLGGPVYEQYF. The variable domain in full, completed from reference TRBV5-1 and TRBJ2-7, reads KAGVTQTPRYLIKTRGQQVTLSCSPISGHRSVSWYQQTPGQGLQFLFEYFSETQRNKGNFPGRFSGRQFSNSRSEMNVSTLELGDSALYLCASSLGGPVYEQYFGPGTRLTVT.

The chain links TRBV28 to TRBJ2-3; 7 bases match TRBD1. Per the germline V gene, CDR1 is MDHEN and CDR2 is SYDVKM. The J segment lost 4 bases and the V segment lost 7 bases, leaving 11 bases of the junction unmatched. The CDR3 extends over 15 amino acids. Here the CDR3 reads CASTPLEQGPDTQYF. Written as DNA, the CDR3 is TGTGCCAGCACCCCTCTGGAACAGGGGCCAGATACGCAGTATTTT.

The rearrangement links TRBV27 to TRBJ1-5; perhaps TRBD1 as D (5 bases). The CDR3 extends over 12 amino acids. CDR1 and CDR2 (germline): MNHEY, SMNVEV (reference sequence). V lost 3 bases to trimming and J lost 7 bases, with 7 bases between them. This CDR3 is CASSFGGQPQHF. DNA of the CDR3: TGTGCCAGCAGTTTTGGGGGGCAGCCCCAGCATTTT.

The V gene is TRBV5-6, the J gene TRBJ2-7; D not resolved. The germline V gene has CDR1 SGHDT and CDR2 YYEEEE. The CDR3 loop spans 13 amino acids. The ends were cut back, 4 bases at V and 4 bases at J, with 12 bases in the middle. The CDR3 sequence is CASSRRQVYEQYF. CDR3 sequence (DNA): TGTGCCAGCAGCCGCCGACAAGTTTACGAGCAGTACTTC.